Following are 25 T cell receptor beta chains from one sample sequenced in a study of Ad26.COV2.S vaccination and SARS-CoV-2 variants. This table comes from immunoSEQ multiplex PCR, and its TCRdb copy is limited to in-frame clones, with some not included. The data hold about 260,000 clones, with roughly nine tenths observed a single time. Treatment here: roughly 19 received Ad26.COV2.S at low or high dose, single or two shots; about 5 received placebo; per-sample allocation not given. Samples were taken on day 63 after the first vaccine or placebo injection. The sequenced sample was peripheral blood, obtained in a trial of Ad26.COV2.S vaccine versus placebo. Receptors were obtained from a person aged 18-60 years who received the Ad26.COV2.S COVID-19 vaccine or a placebo.

The chain links TRBV9 to TRBJ2-1, with TRBD2 matching over 8 bases. Per germline, CDR1 SGDLS and CDR2 YYNGEE. The CDR3 extends over 19 amino acids. Trimming took 4 bases from V and 3 from J; bases not matched to a gene: 18. The DNA for the CDR3 is TGTGCCAGCAGCCAAAGCGGGGGTAGAATGGCTCTGGGCTACAATGAGCAGTTCTTC. It codes for CASSQSGGRMALGYNEQFF.

The V gene is TRBV7-2, the J gene TRBJ1-1, with D unresolved. CDR1 SGHTA and CDR2 FQGNSA come from the germline V gene. CDR3 size: 13 residues. Trimming took off 2 bases at V and 5 bases at J, with 9 bases between the two ends. The CDR3 DNA is TGTGCCAGCAGCTTAATCGCGGAGACTGAAGCTTTCTTT. Its protein is CASSLIAETEAFF.

The chain has TRBV3-1 (or the pseudogene TRBV3-2) and TRBJ2-5; 12 bases match TRBD2. This CDR3 spans 15 amino acids. Per germline, CDR1 LGHDT and CDR2 YNNKEL (reference sequence). V was pared by 4 bases and J by 7 bases, with 7 bases of the junction left unmatched. The CDR3 sequence is CASSRRLAGEGTQYF. The CDR3 region has the DNA TGTGCCAGCAGCCGCAGACTAGCGGGAGAGGGGACCCAGTACTTC.

V gene TRBV4-1 combines with J gene TRBJ2-2, with D perhaps matching TRBD1 (6 bases). The CDR3 runs 16 residues. Germline lookup yields CDR1 MGHRA and CDR2 YSYEKL. Trimming stripped 4 bases from V and 5 bases from J, with 17 bases between. CDR3 DNA sequence: TGCGCCAGCAGCCTTACCCGGGACATACCAACCGGGGAGCTGTTTTTT. It is translated as CASSLTRDIPTGELFF.

J is TRBJ2-1 and V is TRBV6-2 or TRBV6-3, with D perhaps matching TRBD2 (7 bases). Trimming cost V 0 bases and J 9 bases, with 21 bases left between them. Germline V lookup: CDR1 MNHEY, CDR2 SVGEGT. The CDR3 covers 17 residues. The DNA of the CDR3 is TGTGCCAGCAGTTACTCGACGGTGGTGGGGGGGCGCGGTGAGCAGTTCTTC. Its translation is CASSYSTVVGGRGEQFF.

Many counts were recorded for this clone. The chain couples TRBV5-6 to TRBJ1-6, with a weak D call TRBD1 (6 bases). CDR1 and CDR2 (germline): SGHDT, YYEEEE. The CDR3 has 15 residues. Trimming left V 4 bases short and J 11 bases short, with 19 bases between. This CDR3 reads CASSRTLLQGTPLHF. In nucleotides, the CDR3 is TGTGCCAGCAGCCGAACCCTACTTCAGGGGACACCCCTCCACTTT.

This chain links TRBV7-9 with TRBJ1-2, with D tentatively TRBD1 (6 bases). V was clipped by 2 bases and J by 7 bases, with 17 bases between them. The CDR3 spans 15 residues. CDR1 is SEHNR, CDR2 FQNEAQ, per germline (reference sequence). This CDR3 is CASSLSQGRGSGYTF. CDR3 in DNA: TGTGCCAGCAGCTTATCCCAGGGGCGCGGGTCTGGCTACACCTTC.

The chain carries TRBV5-1 and TRBJ2-5, with TRBD1 matching 7 bases. The ends lost 4 bases at V and 5 bases at J; junction bases unmatched: 5. Per the germline V gene, CDR1 is SGHRS and CDR2 is YFSETQ. The CDR3 consists of 13 residues. The CDR3 DNA reads TGCGCCAGCAGCAGGGACAGAAAGGAGACCCAGTACTTC. It specifies CASSRDRKETQYF.

The chain combines TRBV7-9 with TRBJ1-5, with a possible D match to TRBD1 (5 bases). This CDR3 is 15 amino acids long. Germline V CDR1 and CDR2: SEHNR, FQNEAQ (reference sequence). V lost 1 base and J 1 base, leaving 8 bases between the germline ends. In DNA, the CDR3 is TGTGCCAGCAGCTTAGGGGACGTCAGCAATCAGCCCCAGCATTTT. This gives the protein CASSLGDVSNQPQHF.

The chain is built from TRBV29-1 and TRBJ1-2; D is unclear. Germline V gene data show CDR1 as SQVTM and CDR2 as ANQGSEA. CDR3 length: 15 amino acids. V was pared by 2 bases and J by 4 bases, with 17 bases between. This CDR3 is CSVELNTGNLYGYTF. The CDR3 DNA follows: TGCAGCGTTGAACTTAACACGGGAAACCTCTATGGCTACACCTTC.

The chain links TRBV2 to TRBJ1-1; 10 bases align to TRBD1. The CDR3 spans 15 residues. CDR1 and CDR2 from the germline V gene are SNHLY and FYNNEI. The ends lost 5 bases at V and 7 bases at J; junction bases unmatched: 10. In DNA form, the CDR3 reads TGTGCCAGCAGTCGCAGGGACAGGGGAATGGGTGAAGCTTTCTTT. Encoded protein: CASSRRDRGMGEAFF.

This clone has a handful of counts. The J gene is TRBJ1-1, the V gene TRBV30; the D gene is possibly TRBD1 (5 bases). Looked up from germline, CDR1 is GTSNPN and CDR2 is SVGIG (reference sequence). The V and J ends lost 0 bases and 4 bases respectively, with 9 bases between them. The CDR3 consists of 13 residues. In DNA form, the CDR3 reads TGTGCCTGGAGTGTAGGGAGGGGCACTGAAGCTTTCTTT. This encodes CAWSVGRGTEAFF.

The chain carries TRBV27 and TRBJ1-2, with D uncertain. This CDR3 spans 13 amino acids. Germline V gene sequence: CDR1 MNHEY, CDR2 SMNVEV (reference sequence). Trimming pared 8 bases from V and 3 bases from J, leaving 13 bases between. CDR3 sequence reads: CASGLGHYYGYTF. The CDR3 coding sequence is TGTGCCAGCGGATTAGGGCACTACTATGGCTACACCTTC.

The chain combines TRBV20-1 with TRBJ1-6, with D unresolved. The V gene's germline CDR1 is DFQATT and CDR2 SNEGSKA (reference sequence). The ends were cut back, 3 bases at V and 6 bases at J, with 9 bases in the middle. CDR3 length: 13 residues. The CDR3 nucleotides are TGCAGTGCTAGTAGCAGCTTTAATTCACCCCTCCACTTT. Amino acids: CSASSSFNSPLHF.

This clone showed up just a few times. This chain links TRBV6-2 or TRBV6-3 with TRBJ1-6; tentatively, D is TRBD1 (6 bases). Trimming took off 6 bases at V and 7 bases at J, with 22 bases between the two ends. The CDR3 has 17 amino acids. CDR1 MNHEY and CDR2 SVGEGT come from the germline V gene. The CDR3 DNA reads as TGTGCCAGCAGCCCCGATATCAAGACAGGACCGAATTCACCCCTCCACTTT. Protein sequence: CASSPDIKTGPNSPLHF.

The chain couples TRBV6-4 to TRBJ2-2; TRBD2 agrees at 10 bases. J lost 2 bases, V lost 6 bases, and 6 bases had no gene match. The germline gives CDR1 MRHNA, CDR2 SNTAGT. This CDR3 has 16 residues. CDR3 in amino acids: CASRRLAGGNTGELFF. The CDR3 DNA reads TGTGCCAGCAGAAGATTAGCGGGGGGCAACACCGGGGAGCTGTTTTTT.

This sequence joins TRBV5-4 and TRBJ2-1; the D gene is possibly TRBD2 (6 bases). Trimming stripped 5 bases from V and 9 bases from J, with 21 bases between. Germline V gene lookup returns CDR1 SGHNT and CDR2 YYREEE (reference sequence). This CDR3 region has 15 residues. The CDR3: CASRQFGTPRIEQFF. CDR3 in DNA: TGTGCCAGCAGACAATTCGGGACTCCCCGCATTGAGCAGTTCTTC.

This clone was detected only once. The CDR3 loop is CASSSPGSAGTPYEQYF. CDR3 bases: TGTGCCAGCAGCTCCCCGGGGTCCGCGGGGACTCCCTACGAGCAGTACTTC. V and J are TRBV13 and TRBJ2-7; TRBD2 is a possible D gene (6 bases). Germline values: CDR1 PRHDT, CDR2 FYEKMQ (reference sequence). This CDR3 is 17 amino acids long. V shed 4 bases and J shed 2 bases, with 21 bases lying between them.

The chain recombines TRBV19 with TRBJ2-1; D is uncertain. Trimming cost V 3 bases and J 5 bases, with 20 bases left between them. Germline V lookup: CDR1 LNHDA, CDR2 SQIVND (reference sequence). This CDR3 has 17 amino acids. The CDR3 sequence is CASSMYGLPRVDNEQFF. In DNA form, the CDR3 reads TGTGCCAGTAGTATGTACGGCTTACCCCGGGTTGACAATGAGCAGTTCTTC.

The chain is built from TRBV7-9 and TRBJ2-7; D unclear. Trimming removed 3 bases from V and 6 bases from J, with 15 bases in between. From germline, CDR1 is SEHNR and CDR2 FQNEAQ (reference sequence). The CDR3 contains 14 residues. The CDR3 sequence: CASSFGYTGLEQYF. The CDR3 DNA reads as TGTGCCAGCAGCTTCGGTTATACGGGCCTCGAGCAGTACTTC.

V and J are TRBV5-1 and TRBJ2-7, with TRBD2 matching 7 bases. CDR1 and CDR2 (germline): SGHRS, YFSETQ. The CDR3 is 15 residues long. The ends lost 0 bases at V and 2 bases at J; junction bases unmatched: 5. CDR3 protein: CASSLVERGTYEQYF. The CDR3 region has the DNA TGCGCCAGCAGCTTGGTGGAGCGGGGAACCTACGAGCAGTACTTC.

This sequence joins TRBV9 and TRBJ2-2, with 10 bases that match TRBD2. Germline V lookup: CDR1 SGDLS, CDR2 YYNGEE. The CDR3 is 18 residues long. J was trimmed by 3 bases and V by 2 bases; bases with no gene match: 10. The CDR3 DNA is TGTGCCAGCAGCGTCCTAACAACTAGCGGGAAGGACACCGGGGAGCTGTTTTTT. Its protein is CASSVLTTSGKDTGELFF.

This chain uses TRBV10-2 with TRBJ2-7, with 14 positions matching TRBD2. From germline, CDR1 is WSHSY and CDR2 SAAADI. The CDR3 consists of 18 residues. The CDR3 DNA is TGCGCCAGCAGTGAGTCTCGATTTGGGGCGGGACTAGCGGGGGAGCTGTACGTC. Translated, it gives CASSESRFGAGLAGELYV.

This chain connects TRBV7-8 to TRBJ2-7; 8 nucleotides match TRBD1. V lost 5 bases and J lost 2; bases outside the gene matches: 8. The CDR3 totals 15 residues. Germline V gene sequence: CDR1 SGHVS, CDR2 FQNEAQ. In DNA form, the CDR3 reads TGTGCCAGCAGCGCCACCAGGGGGCCCACCTACGAGCAGTACTTC. Residues: CASSATRGPTYEQYF.

V gene TRBV5-8 combines with J gene TRBJ2-5, with 8 bases matching TRBD1. The CDR3 loop spans 15 amino acids. In germline, CDR1 is SGHTS, CDR2 YDEGEE. The junction had 3 bases not matched to a gene; V was cut back by 0 bases and J by 2 bases. Here the CDR3 DNA reads TGTGCCAGCAGCTTGGGTAACAGGGGGCAAGAGACCCAGTACTTC. Its translation is CASSLGNRGQETQYF. The whole variable domain, remainder taken from reference TRBV5-8 and TRBJ2-5, is EAGVTQSPTHLIKTRGQQATLRCSPISGHTSVYWYQQALGLGLQFLLWYDEGEERNRGNFPPRFSGRQFPNYSSELNVNALELEDSALYLCASSLGNRGQETQYFGPGTRLLVL.